This TCR beta chain was found in a study of cytomegalovirus exposure and HLA in healthy donors (dated by TCRdb to about 2017). In terms of the full investigation: An earlier analysis of roughly 570 of the donors reported 250 to 300 Gb of sequence data and around 110 million unique TCR beta sequences obtained from about 170 million T cells. An early release covering roughly 600 HLA-typed donors comprised 250 to 350 gigabases of sequencing data and about 90 million unique TCR sequences. The genetic ancestry cluster associated with self-reported Caucasian donors included roughly 84% of the 300 to 400 genotyped donors. The aim of the study was to test whether cataloging public T cell receptors could identify signatures of past pathogen exposure. Using immunosequencing, the study profiled T cell repertoires from fewer than 850 subjects and related those repertoires to cytomegalovirus serostatus. Besides the first cohort of 500 to 700 subjects, a separate validation cohort made up of around 120 different subjects was used. To predict cytomegalovirus infection status, the study combined high-throughput TCR immunosequencing, statistical association of individual TCRs with disease status, and machine learning. To study patterns of TCR occurrence, a later analysis re-analyzed previously published TCR beta repertoires from around 660 donors and added high-resolution HLA genotyping. Rather than drawing on any new phenotypic data, the later analysis identified candidate immune exposures from TCR beta sequences and the way those sequences occurred across donors. To decide whether each TCR beta V gene segment behaved as functional or pseudogenic, an earlier analysis of approximately 590 of the donors relied on high-throughput TCR beta sequencing. Donor age, sex, ethnicity and CMV serostatus were compiled together with the repertoire data. In a later genetic analysis, genome-wide SNP genotypes for about 65% of the 666 donors were used, and that subset was treated as a discovery cohort. All discovery cohort repertoires had been generated using a single sequencing platform. HLA typing covered class I and class II loci at four-digit resolution. The number of donors typed differed by locus, with about 629-630 for A, B, C, DRB1 and DQB1, around 560 for DQA1, 600 to 610 for DPA1, and around 460 for DPB1. A handful of DR-DQ haplotypes were handled as single units for association and clustering because linkage in the cohort was strong. On average, around 240,000 unique TCR beta nucleotide sequences were sequenced per donor among about 400 genotyped donors of the cohort, with roughly 18% of those sequences being non-productive.

In the case of this clone: It lacks a known antigen. Within one base of it there is no much larger clone, and no base qualities were kept.

The cohort was made up of approximately 670 healthy bone marrow donors. Cohort members were all nominally healthy when sampled, although unrecorded immune exposures were likely present. The donor tested CMV seronegative and was one of the 352 seronegative cohort members. A peripheral blood sample was collected from each donor, and TCR beta sequencing was performed on peripheral blood mononuclear cells. The Qiagen DNeasy Blood Extraction Kit was used to extract genomic DNA from the blood cell samples. Library prep was done by the immunoSEQ multiplex PCR assay. For the multiplex PCR, a mixture combining 60 forward primers for TCR Vbeta segments and 13 reverse primers for TCR Jbeta segments was used. The CDR3 region of rearranged TCR beta genes was amplified from genomic DNA with a multiplex PCR assay. On the Illumina HiSeq System, the amplified TCR beta libraries were sequenced as 87-base-pair reads. In the original analysis: In a later analysis, about 80 million unique TCR beta chains were counted across the roughly 670 repertoires, and around 11 million of these chains were shared by at least two donors. Raw reads were error-corrected and collapsed into unique sequences by a nearest-neighbor algorithm in which closely related sequences were merged to remove PCR and sequencing errors. To assign V, D and J gene segments, CDR3 sequences were aligned to IMGT reference sequences. Each retained sequence needed at least a six-nucleotide match to both a V gene segment and a J gene segment. A rearrangement counted as productive if the CDR3 had no stop codons and remained in frame with V and J, and every other rearrangement counted as non-productive. Following IMGT convention, CDR3 was defined as the stretch from the second conserved V-encoded cysteine up to the conserved J-encoded phenylalanine. In an earlier analysis of approximately 500 of the donors, sequences lacking an unambiguous match to a single V gene segment were excluded. An earlier analysis of about 590 of the donors classified V segments as functional when productive rearrangements were above 56.7% and as segregating when the standard deviation between donors was above 5%. A statistical classification framework was built for diagnosing cytomegalovirus status from the catalog of TCR beta chain sequences. V and J gene assignment, in a later analysis, came from comparing TCR nucleotide sequences with IMGT/GENE-DB human TR gene sequences. The TCRdist pipeline was used in a later analysis to assign CDR3 sequences and most-parsimonious VDJ recombination scenarios. In a later analysis, every TCR beta chain was defined by the combination of its CDR3 amino acid sequence and its V-gene family, and reads without a unique V-gene family were dropped. As a way to deal with suspected cross-contamination and a sequencing artifact, a later analysis dropped 450 to 600 nucleotide sequences that were highly shared and had low generation probability. For each public chain, a later analysis derived a clonal expansion index from normalized ranks of inferred template counts within each repertoire. A later analysis computed generation probabilities with a VDJ recombination model fitted to out-of-frame rearrangements, and checked the results against IGoR. In a later analysis, hypergeometric tests were used to score TCR-TCR, TCR-HLA and TCR-CMV co-occurrence, with a repertoire-size bias correction applied to TCR pairs. To estimate false discovery rates, a later analysis permuted the HLA or CMV assignments 20 times. A later analysis grouped co-occurring TCRs with DBSCAN, adding TCRdist sequence similarity when clustering within HLA-allele-positive subsets. Co-occurrence clustering excluded repertoires with fewer than 30,000 or more than 120,000 public chains, plus five with anomalous nucleotide sharing. This immuneACCESS table, as held by TCRdb, lists in-frame sequences with V and J called but not all clones. Of the missing ones, under half trace to an unresolved V gene in checked studies; the others have no known cause. V and J calls and clone size come straight from that table; D and trimming were deduced from the DNA. The sample table records about 170,000 clones; around 80% of these occur just once. The leading ten clones occupy over 2% of the sample.

Here is what the overall study found, with its caveats: This cohort had only TCR beta chains sequenced, and the lack of alpha or paired-chain data limited which features could be detected. In vitro tests confirmed that a few of the cytomegalovirus-associated TCR beta chains recognize cytomegalovirus antigens. The study listed 150 to 200 TCR beta chains as associated with cytomegalovirus. According to a later genetic analysis, donors in an Asian-associated ancestry cluster had fewer N-insertions in productive TCRs than the roughly 700-donor mean. A later analysis found that TCR association rates varied across HLA loci, with DRB1 alleles showing the most associated TCRs and HLA-C alleles the fewest. Linkage disequilibrium might explain the correlated functional status among segregating V segments, but an unknown experimental factor could not be excluded. Roughly uniform sequencing depth across donors was assumed in presence/absence analyses, although this assumption may not hold. When HLA alleles, especially DR and DQ, strongly co-occurred, attributing TCR associations to individual alleles was difficult. The authors suggested that the approach could potentially be generalized to other disease states and immunological phenotypes. Compared with equally common non-associated chains, HLA-associated TCR beta chains in a later analysis were more clonally expanded and had lower generation probabilities. In an earlier analysis of some 550 of the donors, most TCR beta V segments were observed in productive rearrangements about 87% or about 30% of the time, broadly matching IMGT annotations. In a later analysis, most CMV-associated TCR beta chains were found to appear HLA-restricted, with HLA associations seemingly driven largely by CMV exposure. Because counts were too low, under 20 rarely observed V segments, including chromosome 9 orphons, were left out of the earlier analysis of 587 of the donors. Cytomegalovirus status was reported to be diagnosed by the classifier with high specificity and sensitivity in both the original and validation cohorts. CMV serostatus was the only immune exposure information available for the cohort. A later genetic analysis associated a missense DCLRE1C variant with V-gene and J-gene trimming of TCR beta chains, and an independent cohort replicated the association. Specific HLA alleles were associated with roughly 16,000 TCR beta sequences at a false discovery rate of 0.05 in a later analysis. A further reported finding was that TCR beta sequences accurately predicted the HLA-A and HLA-B alleles for most subjects in the first cohort. According to a later analysis, parvovirus B19, influenza, CMV and Epstein-Barr virus appeared linked to several top co-occurrence clusters. Because HLA typing was unavailable for some donors at each locus, only the typed subset was used in association tests. Most TCR sequences were seen in very few donors, while some public TCRs were found in many individuals. A group of highly shared sequence variants was considered likely to be a technical artifact of the sequencing pipeline.

Sequencing input: PBMCs. The TCR originated in a male donor in good health and CMV-seronegative.

CDR3 loop: CASSEADSTDTQYF. The DNA reads TGTGCCAGCAGTGAAGCAGATAGCACAGATACGCAGTATTTT. This chain is built from TRBV25-1 and TRBJ2-3; the D gene remains uncertain. CDR1 and CDR2, per the germline V gene, are MGHDK and SYGVNS. Inclusive of the bounding cysteine and phenylalanine, the CDR3 is 14 residues long. Only CDR3 DNA is held: 42 bases, read in frame from base 1. V was cut back by 2 bases and J by 0 bases, leaving a gap of 6 bases between them.